This T cell receptor beta chain was captured by sequencing in a study of blood T cell repertoires in COVID-19. On the study more broadly: Spain, Italy and the United States supplied samples that represented acute and convalescent COVID-19.

V shed 1 base and J shed 0 bases, with 6 bases lying between them. This CDR3 spans 14 amino acids. Germline loops: CDR1 SGHAT, CDR2 FQNNGV. Measured with immunoSEQ multiplex PCR; TCRdb has only the in-frame clones, and not every one. The sample consists of some 150,000 clones, around 81% of them appearing once. This sequence joins TRBV11-2 and TRBJ1-1; D unclear. The receptor's source is a woman in her thirties or forties with active or convalescent COVID-19. Sequencing was done on a sample of peripheral blood. This CDR3 is CASSLGPVNTEAFF. The CDR3 DNA reads TGTGCCAGCAGCTTAGGGCCCGTGAACACTGAAGCTTTCTTT. Filled out from reference TRBV11-2 and TRBJ1-1, the complete variable domain reads EAGVAQSPRYKIIEKRQSVAFWCNPISGHATLYWYQQILGQGPKLLIQFQNNGVVDDSQLPKDRFSAERLKGVDSTLKIQPAKLEDSAVYLCASSLGPVNTEAFFGQGTRLTVV.